This T cell receptor (beta chain) derives from a study of blood T cell repertoires in COVID-19. As for the study in general: The analysed material was cDNA or gDNA that came from T cells, B-cell-depleted T cells, or PBMCs.

As originally analysed: Nucleated cell counts were estimated from reference gene primer amplification. The method was immunoSEQ multiplex PCR; TCRdb's version includes in-frame clones alone and lacks a portion of them. V and J calls and clone size follow that table, whereas D and trimming were derived from the DNA. The sample contains 200,000 or so clones, around nine tenths of which appear only once. Between the trimmed V and J ends, which lost 3 bases and 0 bases, there was a span of 11 bases. Germline CDR1 LNHDA, CDR2 SQIVND (reference sequence). This CDR3 has 15 residues. The sequence came from a middle-aged woman who had recovered from COVID-19. This chain links TRBV19 with TRBJ1-1; D is perhaps TRBD1 (5 bases). The sequenced sample consisted of peripheral blood. DNA of the CDR3: TGTGCCAGTAGTATCTTTGGGGCCATGAACACTGAAGCTTTCTTT. This sequence encodes CASSIFGAMNTEAFF.